These T cell receptor beta chains were read from a single sample in a study of cytomegalovirus exposure and HLA in healthy donors. Some clones are missing from TCRdb's copy, which holds only in-frame ones; the method was immunoSEQ multiplex PCR. This table holds about 140,000 clones, roughly 75% found once. The sample consisted of PBMCs. All receptors derive from a female donor in good health and CMV-seronegative. CDR3s leave out the opening cysteine and the closing phenylalanine or tryptophan. Each record gives: V gene, J gene, CDR3 protein.

>TRBV9|TRBJ2-2
ASSTGRLAGARGLF
>TRBV2|TRBJ1-1
ASSIGGGTEAF
>TRBV10-3|TRBJ1-4
AISDRGGTEKLF
>TRBV6-6|TRBJ1-5
ASRPGQGAQPQH
>TRBV5-1|TRBJ2-1
ASSSRTSGYNEQF
>TRBV5-4|TRBJ2-3
ASSLAGGGDTQY
>TRBV7-3|TRBJ2-7
ASSLDASGGPWGDEQY
>TRBV27|TRBJ1-6
ASSYSGVGSPLH
>TRBV5-1|TRBJ1-2
ASSLGQGAPGYP
>TRBV5-6|TRBJ1-6
ASSLADLNSPLH
>TRBV5-6|TRBJ2-2
ASSLELAGRSGELF
>TRBV7-9|TRBJ1-2
ASSPGGYT
>TRBV7-9|TRBJ2-7
ASSAKGQGYFSYEQY
>TRBV28|TRBJ2-7
ASSSGLSYEQY
>TRBV6-5|TRBJ2-4
ASSYSAGMAKNIQY
>TRBV5-1|TRBJ1-1
ATSRGIMNTEAF
>TRBV6-6|TRBJ2-7
ASSITPGQGALEQY
>TRBV5-1|TRBJ1-3
ASSIGARGNTIY
>TRBV6-1|TRBJ1-1
ASSPERVVIRAF
>TRBV2|TRBJ1-1
ASRRLNTEAF
>TRBV14|TRBJ2-1
ASSLLPGHIEQF
>TRBV7-2|TRBJ1-1
ASSLRTGLNTEAF
>TRBV27|TRBJ2-7
ASSSGWDYEQY
>TRBV6-1|TRBJ1-1
ASSYRGQTEAF
>TRBV10-3|TRBJ2-5
AISETNRGETQY
>TRBV5-1|TRBJ2-3
ASSPQDRGTDTQY
>TRBV19|TRBJ1-4
ASSPFGTARQKLF
>TRBV19|TRBJ1-4
ASSIVGTATNEKLF
>TRBV4-2|TRBJ2-5
ASSQDLGANKETQY
>TRBV7-2|TRBJ1-4
ASSQAGTGVEKLF
>TRBV7-2|TRBJ1-2
ASSRPATGWDNYGYT